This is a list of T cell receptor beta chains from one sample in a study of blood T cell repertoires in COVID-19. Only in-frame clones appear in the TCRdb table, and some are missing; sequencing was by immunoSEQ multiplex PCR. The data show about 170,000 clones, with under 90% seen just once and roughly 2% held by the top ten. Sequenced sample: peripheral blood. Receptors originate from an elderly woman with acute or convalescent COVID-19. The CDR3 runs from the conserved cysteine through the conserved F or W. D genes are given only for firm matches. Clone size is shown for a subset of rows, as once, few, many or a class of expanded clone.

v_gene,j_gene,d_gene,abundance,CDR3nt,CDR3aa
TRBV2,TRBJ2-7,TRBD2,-,TGTGCCAGCAGACTCAGCGGGAGGAAGGACGAGCAGTACTTC,CASRLSGRKDEQYF
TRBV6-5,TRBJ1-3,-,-,TGTGCCAGCAGTAGAAGCAGGGTAGCTGGAAACACCATATATTTT,CASSRSRVAGNTIYF
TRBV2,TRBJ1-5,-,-,TGTGCCAGCACCCTAAGCGGAGGGAATCAGCCCCAGCATTTT,CASTLSGGNQPQHF
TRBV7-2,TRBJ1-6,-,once,TGTGCCAGCAGCTTAGACAGCTCCTATAATTCACCCCTCCACTTT,CASSLDSSYNSPLHF
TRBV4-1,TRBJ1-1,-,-,TGCGCCAGCAGCCAAGATAGGATGGGGGGACGACTGAACACTGAAGCTTTCTTT,CASSQDRMGGRLNTEAFF
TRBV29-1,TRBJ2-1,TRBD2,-,TGCAGCGTGGATACTAGCGGGAGCTACAATGAGCAGTTCTTC,CSVDTSGSYNEQFF
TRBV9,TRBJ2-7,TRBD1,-,TGTGCCAGCAGCCCCGGACAGGGAGCCTACGAGCAGTACTTC,CASSPGQGAYEQYF
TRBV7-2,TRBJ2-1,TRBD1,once,TGTGCCAGCAGCTTAGAGGACAGGGGGACTGGGAATGAGCAGTTCTTC,CASSLEDRGTGNEQFF
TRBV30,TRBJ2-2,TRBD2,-,TGTGCCTGGAGTGGAGCGGGGGGGCTAACCGGGGAGCTGTTTTTT,CAWSGAGGLTGELFF
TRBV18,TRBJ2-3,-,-,TGTGCCAGCTCACCCCCGCCGCGGGGGCGCGCAGATACGCAGTATTTT,CASSPPPRGRADTQYF
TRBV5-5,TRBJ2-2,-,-,TGTGCCAGCGGAGGGACAGCGAACACCGGGGAGCTGTTTTTT,CASGGTANTGELFF
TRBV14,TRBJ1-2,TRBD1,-,TGTGCCAGCAGCCGTTGGACAGGGGATAACTATGGCTACACCTTC,CASSRWTGDNYGYTF
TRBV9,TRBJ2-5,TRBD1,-,TGTGCCAGCAGCGTAGGGTGGACAGGGATACAAGAGACCCAGTACTTC,CASSVGWTGIQETQYF
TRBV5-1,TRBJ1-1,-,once,TGCGCCAGCAGCTGGCAGGTGAACACTGAAGCTTTCTTT,CASSWQVNTEAFF
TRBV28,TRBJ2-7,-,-,TGTGCCAGCCCTCCCAGCATTGGGAGCTCCTACGAGCAGTACTTC,CASPPSIGSSYEQYF
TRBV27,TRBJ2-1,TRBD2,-,TGTGCCAGCATGGCGGGAGCCGCGAGCTCCTACAATGAGCAGTTCTTC,CASMAGAASSYNEQFF
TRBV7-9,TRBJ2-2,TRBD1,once,TGTGCCAGCAGATCAACGGGACAGCACACCGGGGAGCTGTTTTTT,CASRSTGQHTGELFF
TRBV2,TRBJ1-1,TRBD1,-,TGTGCCAGCAGCTTCGGACAGGTGAACACTGAAGCTTTCTTT,CASSFGQVNTEAFF
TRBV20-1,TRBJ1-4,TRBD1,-,TGCAGTGCTAGTTTCGACGGACAGGAACTGTTTTTT,CSASFDGQELFF
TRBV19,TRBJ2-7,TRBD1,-,TGTGCCAGTAGTATTGGACAGGGGTCCTACGAGCAGTACTTC,CASSIGQGSYEQYF
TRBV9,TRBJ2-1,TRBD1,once,TGTGCCAGCAGCGTAGGGACAGGGATTAGCTCCTACAATGAGCAGTTCTTC,CASSVGTGISSYNEQFF
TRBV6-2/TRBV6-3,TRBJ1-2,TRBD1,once,TGTGCCAGCAGCCCGGACAGGGGACGTGAAGGCTACACCTTC,CASSPDRGREGYTF
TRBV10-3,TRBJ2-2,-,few,TGTGCCATCTCCCCGGGAGAAACCGGGGAGCTGTTTTTT,CAISPGETGELFF
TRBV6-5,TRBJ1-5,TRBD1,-,TGTGCCAGCAGTTACTCGACAGGGGGCACTCAGCCCCAGCATTTT,CASSYSTGGTQPQHF
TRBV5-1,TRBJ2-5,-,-,TGCGCCAGCAGCGCTAGGATATCTAGGAACTTATTCCAAGAGACCCAGTACTTC,CASSARISRNLFQETQYF
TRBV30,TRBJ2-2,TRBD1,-,TGTGCCTGGAGTGGACAGGGCGGCCGGGAGCTGTTTTTT,CAWSGQGGRELFF
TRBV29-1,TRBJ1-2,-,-,TGCAGCGTTGGACAGCCTCCTAACTATGGCTACACCTTC,CSVGQPPNYGYTF
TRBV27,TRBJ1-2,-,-,TGTGCCAGCAGTTTATCGGGACTCCCAGGCTACACCTTC,CASSLSGLPGYTF
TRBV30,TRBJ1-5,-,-,TGTGCCTGGAGTTTGCGGGGCGATCAGCCCCAGCATTTT,CAWSLRGDQPQHF
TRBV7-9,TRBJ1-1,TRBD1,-,TGTGCCAGCAGCTCTCGGACAGGGGGCACTGAAGCTTTCTTT,CASSSRTGGTEAFF
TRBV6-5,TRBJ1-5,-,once,TGTGCCAGCCGCACAGGCCCTAATCAGCCCCAGCATTTT,CASRTGPNQPQHF
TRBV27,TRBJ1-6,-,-,TGTGCCAGCAAGGGCGGGGTAGGGGAGGCCTATAATTCACCCCTCCACTTT,CASKGGVGEAYNSPLHF
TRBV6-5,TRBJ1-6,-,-,TGTGCCAGCAGGGTACGGGATGATTCACCCCTCCACTTT,CASRVRDDSPLHF
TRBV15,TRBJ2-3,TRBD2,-,TGTGCCACCAGCAGAGATACTAGCGGAGATACGCAGTATTTT,CATSRDTSGDTQYF
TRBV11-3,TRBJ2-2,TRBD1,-,TGTGCCAGCAGTTTTCGACAGGGCACCGGGGAGCTGTTTTTT,CASSFRQGTGELFF
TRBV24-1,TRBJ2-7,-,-,TGTGCCACCAGTGGTTTGGAAGGGGCGAGGTACGAGCAGTACTTC,CATSGLEGARYEQYF
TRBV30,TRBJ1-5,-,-,TGTGCCTGGAGCGACAGAAATCAGCCCCAGCATTTT,CAWSDRNQPQHF
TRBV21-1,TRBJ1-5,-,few,TGTGCCAGCAGAGACCGGGACAGATATCAGCCCCAGCATTTT,CASRDRDRYQPQHF
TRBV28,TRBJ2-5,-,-,TGTGCCAGCAGTTCCGACACCTACCAAGAGACCCAGTACTTC,CASSSDTYQETQYF
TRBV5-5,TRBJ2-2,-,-,TGTGCCAGCAGCCTGGCCGGAGGGGGCTCCTTTACCGGGGAGCTGTTTTTT,CASSLAGGGSFTGELFF
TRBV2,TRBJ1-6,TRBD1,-,TGTGCCAGCAGCCTCACGGACAGGGATAATTCACCCCTCCACTTT,CASSLTDRDNSPLHF
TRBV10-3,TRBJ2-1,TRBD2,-,TGTGCCATCAGCCCAAAAAGACTAGCGGAGAGCTCCTACAATGAGCAGTTCTTC,CAISPKRLAESSYNEQFF
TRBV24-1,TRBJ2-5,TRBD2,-,TGTGCCACCAGTGAGGGGTCAGGGCGGGAGAAAGAGACCCAGTACTTC,CATSEGSGREKETQYF
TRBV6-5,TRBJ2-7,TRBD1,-,TGTGCCAGCAGTCTGACCGACAGGGTTTGGAACGAGCAGTACTTC,CASSLTDRVWNEQYF
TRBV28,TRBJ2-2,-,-,TGTGCCAGCAGCCCCCCCGGAGCCGCGAACACCGGGGAGCTGTTTTTT,CASSPPGAANTGELFF
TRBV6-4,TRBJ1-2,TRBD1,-,TGTGCCAGCGATCTCAACCGGAGAGACAGGGGCGAAGGCTACACCTTC,CASDLNRRDRGEGYTF
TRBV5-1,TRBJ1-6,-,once,TGCGCCAGCAGCTTGGCTGGGGGCAATTCACCCCTCCACTTT,CASSLAGGNSPLHF
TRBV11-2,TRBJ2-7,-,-,TGTGCCAGCAGCATTGGCCTAAGCGAGACCTACGAGCAGTACTTC,CASSIGLSETYEQYF
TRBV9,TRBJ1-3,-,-,TGTGCCAGCAGCCCCCTGGCGGCGGTTGGAAACACCATATATTTT,CASSPLAAVGNTIYF
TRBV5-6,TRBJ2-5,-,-,TGTGCCAGCAGCCGTGACAGGCAAGAGACCCAGTACTTC,CASSRDRQETQYF
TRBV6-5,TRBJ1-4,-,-,TGTGCCAGCAGTTACTCGGGGAGAGGGCGGCGTGAAAAACTGTTTTTT,CASSYSGRGRREKLFF
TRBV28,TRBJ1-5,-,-,TGTGCCACCCTGTCAGGGGTCAATCAGCCCCAGCATTTT,CATLSGVNQPQHF
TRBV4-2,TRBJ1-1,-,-,TGTGCCAGCAGCCAGCGGGGACCGCCAAACACTGAAGCTTTCTTT,CASSQRGPPNTEAFF
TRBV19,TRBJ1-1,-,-,TGTGCCAGTACCTCCGACAGGTTGGGCACTGAAGCTTTCTTT,CASTSDRLGTEAFF
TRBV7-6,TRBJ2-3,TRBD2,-,TGTGCCAGCAGCTTAGACCGAAGACTAGCGGGAGATGGCACAGATACGCAGTATTTT,CASSLDRRLAGDGTDTQYF
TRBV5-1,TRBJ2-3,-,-,TGCGCCAGCAGCTTGGCGGACAGAAGCACAGATACGCAGTATTTT,CASSLADRSTDTQYF
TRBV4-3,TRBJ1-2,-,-,TGCGCCAGCAGCCAAGATCTTGTGACAACCCGGAATGGCTACACCTTC,CASSQDLVTTRNGYTF
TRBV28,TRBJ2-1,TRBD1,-,TGTGCCAGCAGTTTATCGGGACAGGGTAGTCTGGATGAGCAGTTCTTC,CASSLSGQGSLDEQFF
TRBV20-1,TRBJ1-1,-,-,TGCAGTGCTAGTCCGATGTTTGGCTCTCAAACCCCAACGAACACTGAAGCTTTCTTT,CSASPMFGSQTPTNTEAFF
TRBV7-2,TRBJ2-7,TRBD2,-,TGTGCCAGCAGCTTAGCGCGGGGGGCCGAGCAGTACTTC,CASSLARGAEQYF